Listed below are T cell receptor beta chains from one sample, sequenced in a study of T-cell memory formation after mild COVID-19. A single record per CDR3 protein comes from TCRdb applying MiXCR to the 5' RACE reads. The data show fewer than 550,000 distinct CDR3 sequences, 15% to 25% seen once. Material for sequencing was PBMCs or a T cell subset sorted from them (not recorded which). The receptors here all came from an adult woman who had mild COVID-19 (a few samples of this study predate the infection). Cell type and time point are not known. CDR3s include the opening cysteine and the closing phenylalanine or tryptophan. Each record gives: D gene, V gene, clone size, J gene, CDR3 protein, CDR3 DNA. D genes are given only for firm matches. Size tells how often a clone was seen (once, few, many) or the class of an expanded clone, and some rows leave it out.

D gene: -; V gene: TRBV5-1; clone size: few; J gene: TRBJ2-6; CDR3 protein: CASSLGGLSGANVLTF; CDR3 DNA: TGCGCCAGCAGCTTGGGGGGGCTCTCTGGGGCCAACGTCCTGACTTTC
D gene: -; V gene: TRBV12-3/TRBV12-4; clone size: -; J gene: TRBJ2-5; CDR3 protein: CASSLNEETQYF; CDR3 DNA: TGTGCCAGCAGTTTAAACGAAGAGACCCAGTACTTC
D gene: -; V gene: TRBV5-4; clone size: -; J gene: TRBJ2-5; CDR3 protein: CASSSGNPETQYF; CDR3 DNA: TGTGCCAGCAGCTCCGGTAACCCAGAGACCCAGTACTTC
D gene: -; V gene: TRBV12-3/TRBV12-4; clone size: -; J gene: TRBJ1-1; CDR3 protein: CASRAPAGNRNTEAFF; CDR3 DNA: TGTGCCAGCAGGGCCCCGGCAGGGAATCGGAACACTGAAGCTTTCTTT
D gene: -; V gene: TRBV20-1; clone size: few; J gene: TRBJ2-7; CDR3 protein: CSAREDTYEQYF; CDR3 DNA: TGCAGTGCTAGAGAGGACACTTACGAGCAGTACTTC
D gene: -; V gene: TRBV12-3/TRBV12-4; clone size: -; J gene: TRBJ1-1; CDR3 protein: CASSLSEDTEAFF; CDR3 DNA: TGTGCCAGCAGTTTGTCGGAAGACACTGAAGCTTTCTTT
D gene: -; V gene: TRBV12-3/TRBV12-4; clone size: few; J gene: TRBJ2-7; CDR3 protein: CASSPRGAEQYF; CDR3 DNA: TGTGCCAGCAGCCCTAGGGGGGCCGAGCAGTACTTC
D gene: -; V gene: TRBV5-1; clone size: few; J gene: TRBJ2-5; CDR3 protein: CASSLRMGQGETQYF; CDR3 DNA: TGCGCCAGCAGCCTAAGAATGGGGCAAGGAGAGACCCAGTACTTC
D gene: -; V gene: TRBV12-3/TRBV12-4; clone size: few; J gene: TRBJ2-7; CDR3 protein: CASSSLGGFGEQYF; CDR3 DNA: TGTGCCAGCAGTTCCTTAGGGGGGTTCGGCGAGCAGTACTTC
D gene: -; V gene: TRBV4-2; clone size: -; J gene: TRBJ1-3; CDR3 protein: CASHDSSGNTIYF; CDR3 DNA: TGTGCCAGTCATGACAGCTCTGGAAACACCATATATTTT
D gene: TRBD1; V gene: TRBV29-1; clone size: few; J gene: TRBJ1-1; CDR3 protein: CSVWGQGAQTEAFF; CDR3 DNA: TGCAGCGTTTGGGGACAGGGGGCCCAGACTGAAGCTTTCTTT
D gene: TRBD2; V gene: TRBV7-9; clone size: few; J gene: TRBJ2-3; CDR3 protein: CASSHTSGGRDTQYF; CDR3 DNA: TGTGCCAGCAGCCACACTAGCGGGGGGAGAGATACGCAGTATTTT
D gene: -; V gene: TRBV20-1; clone size: -; J gene: TRBJ2-7; CDR3 protein: CSARDWAGRSYEQYF; CDR3 DNA: TGCAGTGCTAGAGATTGGGCGGGGAGATCCTACGAGCAGTACTTC
D gene: TRBD1; V gene: TRBV7-9; clone size: few; J gene: TRBJ1-1; CDR3 protein: CASSLGGQYTEAFF; CDR3 DNA: TGTGCCAGCAGCTTAGGGGGACAGTACACTGAAGCTTTCTTT
D gene: TRBD1; V gene: TRBV6-1; clone size: -; J gene: TRBJ1-1; CDR3 protein: CASSAGTGWSEAFF; CDR3 DNA: TGTGCCAGCAGTGCCGGGACAGGCTGGTCTGAAGCTTTCTTT
D gene: -; V gene: TRBV19; clone size: few; J gene: TRBJ2-3; CDR3 protein: CASSISRADTQYF; CDR3 DNA: TGTGCCAGTAGTATTAGTAGGGCGGATACGCAGTATTTT
D gene: -; V gene: TRBV6-1; clone size: -; J gene: TRBJ1-6; CDR3 protein: CASSAGLGSEPLHF; CDR3 DNA: TGTGCCAGCAGTGCCGGCCTAGGTAGCGAACCCCTCCACTTT
D gene: -; V gene: TRBV7-3; clone size: -; J gene: TRBJ2-2; CDR3 protein: CASSPHGAGELFF; CDR3 DNA: TGTGCCAGCAGCCCGCATGGCGCCGGGGAGCTGTTTTTT
D gene: TRBD1; V gene: TRBV5-6; clone size: many; J gene: TRBJ1-4; CDR3 protein: CASSLGRPGTGTRDLFF; CDR3 DNA: TGTGCCAGCAGCTTGGGAAGACCCGGGACAGGGACCCGCGATCTGTTTTTT
D gene: -; V gene: TRBV20-1; clone size: few; J gene: TRBJ2-7; CDR3 protein: CSARGLGSYEQYF; CDR3 DNA: TGCAGTGCCCGAGGGTTGGGCTCCTACGAGCAGTACTTC
D gene: -; V gene: TRBV5-1; clone size: few; J gene: TRBJ1-1; CDR3 protein: CASSLAQWDTEAFF; CDR3 DNA: TGCGCCAGCAGCTTGGCCCAGTGGGACACTGAAGCTTTCTTT
D gene: -; V gene: TRBV3-1; clone size: -; J gene: TRBJ2-1; CDR3 protein: CASSTTGHSYNEQFF; CDR3 DNA: TGTGCCAGCAGCACCACAGGGCACTCCTACAATGAGCAGTTCTTC
D gene: -; V gene: TRBV4-3; clone size: few; J gene: TRBJ2-3; CDR3 protein: CASSPHHRASGTDTQYF; CDR3 DNA: TGCGCCAGCAGCCCCCATCACAGGGCTAGCGGCACAGATACGCAGTATTTT
D gene: TRBD2; V gene: TRBV10-3; clone size: -; J gene: TRBJ2-2; CDR3 protein: CAISGGQGGELFF; CDR3 DNA: TGTGCCATTAGCGGGGGTCAAGGCGGGGAGCTGTTTTTT
D gene: -; V gene: TRBV5-1; clone size: few; J gene: TRBJ1-1; CDR3 protein: CASSLDGFDAFF; CDR3 DNA: TGCGCCAGCAGCTTGGACGGGTTCGATGCTTTCTTT
D gene: -; V gene: TRBV7-9; clone size: -; J gene: TRBJ2-1; CDR3 protein: CASSLVWGRGNNEQFF; CDR3 DNA: TGTGCCAGCAGCTTAGTATGGGGGCGAGGAAACAATGAGCAGTTCTTC
D gene: -; V gene: TRBV4-1; clone size: -; J gene: TRBJ2-5; CDR3 protein: CASSQGQGGETQYF; CDR3 DNA: TGCGCCAGCAGCCAAGGACAGGGAGGAGAGACCCAGTACTTC
D gene: -; V gene: TRBV12-3/TRBV12-4; clone size: -; J gene: TRBJ1-2; CDR3 protein: CASSSSAYGYTF; CDR3 DNA: TGTGCCAGCAGTTCCTCAGCCTATGGCTACACCTTC
D gene: -; V gene: TRBV30; clone size: many; J gene: TRBJ2-7; CDR3 protein: CAWSVRTHSSYEQYF; CDR3 DNA: TGTGCCTGGAGTGTGAGGACTCATAGCTCCTACGAGCAGTACTTC
D gene: -; V gene: TRBV9; clone size: few; J gene: TRBJ2-7; CDR3 protein: CASNPGVSSYEQYF; CDR3 DNA: TGTGCCAGCAATCCGGGTGTGAGCTCCTACGAGCAGTACTTC
D gene: -; V gene: TRBV5-1; clone size: few; J gene: TRBJ2-3; CDR3 protein: CASSPGLQGPDTQYF; CDR3 DNA: TGCGCCAGCAGCCCGGGACTGCAAGGCCCAGATACGCAGTATTTT
D gene: TRBD1; V gene: TRBV7-8; clone size: -; J gene: TRBJ1-1; CDR3 protein: CASRTSTGGTEAFF; CDR3 DNA: TGTGCCAGCAGAACAAGTACAGGGGGCACTGAAGCTTTCTTT
D gene: -; V gene: TRBV29-1; clone size: few; J gene: TRBJ1-2; CDR3 protein: CSVEGRSTANYGYTF; CDR3 DNA: TGCAGCGTTGAGGGGAGATCGACCGCTAACTATGGCTACACCTTC
D gene: TRBD2; V gene: TRBV29-1; clone size: few; J gene: TRBJ2-7; CDR3 protein: CSVEHLAGGRGNEQYF; CDR3 DNA: TGCAGCGTTGAACACCTAGCGGGAGGAAGGGGCAACGAGCAGTACTTC
D gene: -; V gene: TRBV7-9; clone size: -; J gene: TRBJ1-1; CDR3 protein: CASSGRTVEAFF; CDR3 DNA: TGTGCCAGCAGCGGCAGGACAGTTGAAGCTTTCTTT
D gene: -; V gene: TRBV9; clone size: -; J gene: TRBJ2-7; CDR3 protein: CASSPPGALNYEQYF; CDR3 DNA: TGTGCCAGCAGCCCTCCGGGGGCGCTTAACTACGAGCAGTACTTC
D gene: TRBD1; V gene: TRBV7-8; clone size: few; J gene: TRBJ2-1; CDR3 protein: CASSSQGMGEQFF; CDR3 DNA: TGTGCCAGCAGCTCACAGGGGATGGGTGAGCAGTTCTTC
D gene: -; V gene: TRBV7-3; clone size: few; J gene: TRBJ2-1; CDR3 protein: CASSQVTGDLDRQFF; CDR3 DNA: TGTGCCAGCAGCCAGGTTACTGGGGACCTCGATCGGCAGTTCTTC
D gene: -; V gene: TRBV5-1; clone size: -; J gene: TRBJ1-2; CDR3 protein: CASSPRRDGSYGYTF; CDR3 DNA: TGCGCCAGCAGCCCGAGAAGGGATGGGTCCTATGGCTACACCTTC
D gene: -; V gene: TRBV7-8; clone size: -; J gene: TRBJ2-3; CDR3 protein: CASRRREGADTQYF; CDR3 DNA: TGTGCCAGCAGAAGGAGGGAGGGGGCAGATACGCAGTATTTT
D gene: -; V gene: TRBV15; clone size: -; J gene: TRBJ2-1; CDR3 protein: CATSRDYEQFF; CDR3 DNA: TGTGCCACCAGCAGAGATTATGAGCAGTTCTTC
D gene: -; V gene: TRBV21-1; clone size: -; J gene: TRBJ2-7; CDR3 protein: CASSKMRAGSYEQYF; CDR3 DNA: TGTGCCAGCAGCAAGATGCGGGCAGGTTCCTACGAGCAGTACTTC
D gene: TRBD2; V gene: TRBV5-6; clone size: -; J gene: TRBJ2-5; CDR3 protein: CASSRPGLAVQETQYF; CDR3 DNA: TGTGCCAGCAGTCGGCCGGGACTAGCGGTTCAAGAGACCCAGTACTTC
D gene: -; V gene: TRBV29-1; clone size: -; J gene: TRBJ1-2; CDR3 protein: CSVLGGNYGYTF; CDR3 DNA: TGCAGCGTCTTGGGGGGCAACTATGGCTACACCTTC
D gene: -; V gene: TRBV3-1; clone size: few; J gene: TRBJ2-3; CDR3 protein: CASSQERDTQYF; CDR3 DNA: TGTGCCAGCAGCCAAGAGAGGGATACGCAGTATTTT
D gene: -; V gene: TRBV5-6; clone size: few; J gene: TRBJ1-5; CDR3 protein: CASSSSSGTNQPQHF; CDR3 DNA: TGTGCCAGCAGCTCGTCCTCCGGGACAAATCAGCCCCAGCATTTT